The clone carrying this TCR beta chain was counted many times. This entry is derived from a study of T cells in Graves' hyperthyroidism and ophthalmopathy. The study left out patients who had uncontrolled infection, other autoimmune disease, pregnancy or lactation. Diagnostic decisions used clinical symptoms, serum thyroxine and TRAb, thyroid ultrasound and orbital computed tomography. Amplified TCR beta CDR3 regions came from RNA transcripts. TCR CDR3 underwent first-round RT-PCR with the HTBI primer set. TCRdb used MiXCR to reprocess the multiplex PCR reads, holding one entry per CDR3 protein. This table has hundreds of thousands of distinct CDR3 sequences, nearly 45% appearing once. CDR3 size: 14 residues. Deletions cut 5 bases from V and 5 bases from J, with 12 bases between. Germline CDR1 and CDR2: KGHDR and SFDVKD.

The TCR sequence derives from an adult man with Graves' disease, either hyperthyroidism or ophthalmopathy (not recorded which). Sequenced sample: peripheral blood or thyroid tissue (not recorded which). The chain couples TRBV24-1 to TRBJ1-5, with a weak D call TRBD1 (5 bases). CDR3 sequence reads: CATSGQRRDQPQHF. The CDR3 nucleotides are TGTGCCACCAGTGGACAGCGTAGGGATCAGCCCCAGCATTTT.